One and the same sample provided the 8 T cell receptor beta chains below, sequenced in a study of beta chain features in type 1 diabetes. The study, taken as a whole, reports: Among all four CD4+ subsets, Type 1 diabetes patients had TCRB CDR3s that were moderately but significantly shorter.

Every bit of the isolated RNA underwent reverse transcription, so sequencing read expressed TCRB transcripts. Here immunoSEQ multiplex PCR was the method, and the copy in TCRdb shows in-frame clones only, minus some. The data show around 180,000 clones, almost 8% seen once. Their cognate antigens are unknown. Sequenced input: central memory CD4+ T cells from blood. Receptors were obtained from a young man with type 1 diabetes.

The table lists this clone with a few counts. One junction end does not reproduce the germline sequence, and a read error may be involved. The J gene is TRBJ2-5, the V gene TRBV5-6; 9 bases agree with TRBD1. Germline CDR1 is SGHDT and CDR2 is YYEEEE. This CDR3 comprises 14 residues. CDR3 in DNA: TGTGCCAGCAGTTTGGGACAGGGAAGCGAGACCCAGTACTTC. It codes for CASSLGQGSETQYF. The full variable domain, rest sourced from reference TRBV5-6 and TRBJ2-5, is DAGVTQSPTHLIKTRGQQVTLRCSPKSGHDTVSWYQQALGQGPQFIFQYYEEEERQRGNFPDRFSGHQFPNYSSELNVNALLLGDSALYLCASSLGQGSETQYFGPGTRLLVL.

This clone turned up a few times. This sequence joins TRBV28 and TRBJ2-3; a weak D match, TRBD2 (6 bases). V lost 2 bases, J lost 4 bases, and 16 bases lay in between. The CDR3 is made up of 16 amino acids. Germline V gene sequence: CDR1 MDHEN, CDR2 SYDVKM. The CDR3 loop is CASSLRPGRFADTQYF. In DNA form, the CDR3 reads TGTGCCAGCAGTTTACGTCCAGGGAGGTTTGCAGATACGCAGTATTTT.

The V call is TRBV6-5, the J call TRBJ1-2; 9 bases align to TRBD1. V was pared by 5 bases and J by 3 bases, with 1 base of the junction left unmatched. This CDR3 has 13 residues. CDR1 is MNHEY, CDR2 SVGAGI, per germline. DNA of the CDR3: TGTGCCAGCAGTCGGGACAGGGACTATGGCTACACCTTC. This codes for CASSRDRDYGYTF.

This chain connects TRBV4-3 to TRBJ2-6; D gene unclear. The CDR3 length is 18 residues. The V end was cut by 0 bases, the J end by 0 bases, with 12 bases between. CDR1 LGHNA and CDR2 YSLEER come from the germline V gene. The CDR3 sequence: CASSQDQTFYSGANVLTF. The CDR3, as DNA: TGCGCCAGCAGCCAAGACCAGACATTCTACTCTGGGGCCAACGTCCTGACTTTC.

This clone was observed a handful of times. V and J are TRBV6-1 and TRBJ2-3, with D perhaps matching TRBD1 (5 bases). Germline loops: CDR1 MNHNS, CDR2 SASEGT. The CDR3 contains 14 residues. V shed 6 bases and J shed 0 bases, with 10 bases lying between them. The CDR3: CASRPGHSTDTQYF. In DNA, the CDR3 is TGTGCCAGCAGGCCTGGACACAGCACAGATACGCAGTATTTT.

The table lists this clone with a few counts. The CDR3: CASSLVLAGGPQTQYF. CDR3 in DNA: TGTGCCAGCAGCTTGGTCCTAGCGGGGGGGCCACAGACCCAGTACTTC. V gene TRBV5-4 combines with J gene TRBJ2-5; 12 bases line up with TRBD2. The CDR3 sequence is 16 residues long. Germline assignment: CDR1 SGHNT and CDR2 YYREEE (reference sequence). Trimming cost V 0 bases and J 6 bases; bases outside gene matches: 6.

J is TRBJ2-3 and V is TRBV11-3; 7 bases map to TRBD2. The CDR3 totals 15 residues. V gave up 3 bases and J gave up 0 bases; unmatched junction bases: 3. Germline CDR1 reads SGHNT; CDR2 reads YENEEA. In DNA form, the CDR3 reads TGTGCCAGCAGCTTCGGACTAGAGAGCACAGATACGCAGTATTTT. Its translation: CASSFGLESTDTQYF.

J is TRBJ2-4 and V is TRBV28; 7 nucleotides agree with TRBD1. The CDR3 runs 15 residues. Unmatched junction bases numbered 7, after V lost 5 bases and J lost 3 bases. The germline V gene has CDR1 MDHEN and CDR2 SYDVKM. CDR3 sequence: CASSPGTAFKNIQYF. In DNA, the CDR3 is TGTGCCAGCAGTCCAGGGACAGCTTTCAAAAACATTCAGTACTTC. Full variable domain (rest looked up from reference TRBV28 and TRBJ2-4): DVKVTQSSRYLVKRTGEKVFLECVQDMDHENMFWYRQDPGLGLRLIYFSYDVKMKEKGDIPEGYSVSREKKERFSLILESASTNQTSMYLCASSPGTAFKNIQYFGAGTRLSVL.